This entry lists 26 T cell receptor beta chains sequenced from one sample in a study of T cell responses to AZD1222 COVID-19 vaccine. The protocol was immunoSEQ multiplex PCR, while the TCRdb copy is restricted to in-frame clones and leaves out a portion. This sample has about 88,000 clones, with approximately 91% found just once. This sample comprised peripheral blood, obtained 28 days after the second AZD1222 dose. These receptors came from an adult who received the AZD1222 COVID-19 vaccine.

The V and J genes are TRBV7-9 and TRBJ2-7; the match to TRBD1 covers 8 bases. Germline trimming cut 5 bases from V and 3 bases from J; bases unmatched to any gene: 0. The CDR3 runs to 12 residues. The germline CDR1 and CDR2 sequences are SEHNR and FQNEAQ (reference sequence). As DNA, the CDR3 is TGTGCCAGCAGCGGACAGGGCTACGAGCAGTACTTC. Residues: CASSGQGYEQYF.

This clone was seen a handful of times. The CDR3 here is CASSLDGTNYGYTF. In DNA, the CDR3 is TGTGCCAGCAGCTTAGACGGGACTAACTATGGCTACACCTTC. V gene TRBV7-2 combines with J gene TRBJ1-2; D gene ambiguous. Germline CDR1 SGHTA, CDR2 FQGNSA. V was trimmed by 1 base and J by 0 bases, leaving 6 bases between them. The CDR3 has 14 amino acids.

This clone was recorded a few times. V usage is TRBV29-1 and J usage is TRBJ1-6, with 9 bases identical to TRBD1. There are 13 residues in the CDR3. The V gene's germline CDR1 is SQVTM and CDR2 ANQGSEA. The junction had 4 bases not matched to a gene; V was cut back by 6 bases and J by 7 bases. The CDR3 here is CSVGQGGNSPLHF. For the CDR3, the DNA is TGCAGCGTGGGACAGGGCGGGAATTCACCCCTCCACTTT.

The V call is TRBV27, the J call TRBJ1-5; D perhaps matches TRBD1 (5 bases). Germline lookup yields CDR1 MNHEY and CDR2 SMNVEV (reference sequence). V lost 6 bases and J lost 9, with 12 bases in between. The CDR3 extends over 12 amino acids. The CDR3 loop is CASSRRDGPQHF. The CDR3 DNA reads as TGTGCCAGCAGCCGCAGGGATGGGCCCCAGCATTTT.

The chain employs TRBV3-1 (or the pseudogene TRBV3-2) and TRBJ1-6; D uncertain. Trimming stripped 1 base from V and 11 bases from J, with 9 bases between. The germline V gene has CDR1 LGHDT and CDR2 YNNKEL (reference sequence). The CDR3 is made up of 13 amino acids. The CDR3 is CASSQANGAPLHF. The CDR3 coding sequence is TGTGCCAGCAGCCAAGCCAACGGTGCACCCCTCCACTTT.

This rearrangement joins TRBV7-8 to TRBJ2-1; no clear D. Germline V gene lookup returns CDR1 SGHVS and CDR2 FQNEAQ. The length of the CDR3 is 16 residues. Trimming shortened V by 0 bases and J by 0 bases, and 9 bases separated the two germline ends. The CDR3 here is CASSLAPLSSYNEQFF. In nucleotides, the CDR3 is TGTGCCAGCAGCTTAGCACCCCTGAGCTCCTACAATGAGCAGTTCTTC.

The chain joins TRBV3-1 (or the pseudogene TRBV3-2) to TRBJ2-7, with TRBD2 matching over 8 bases. CDR1 and CDR2 from the germline V gene are LGHDT and YNNKEL (reference sequence). The CDR3 runs 15 residues. The V segment lost 0 bases and the J segment 6 bases; nucleotides outside the gene matches: 7. Here the CDR3 DNA reads TGTGCCAGCAGCCAAGATCGCCTAGCGGGCGGCGAGCAGTACTTC. Translating gives CASSQDRLAGGEQYF.

This clone was recorded only once. V is TRBV4-1 and J is TRBJ2-7, with TRBD1 as a possible D gene (6 bases). V gave up 3 bases and J gave up 1 base, with 10 bases separating them. Germline V gene lookup returns CDR1 MGHRA and CDR2 YSYEKL. The CDR3 extends over 14 amino acids. The CDR3 reads CASSQGDISYEQYF. The CDR3 DNA reads TGCGCCAGCAGCCAGGGGGACATATCCTACGAGCAGTACTTC.

The chain couples TRBV3-1 (or the pseudogene TRBV3-2) to TRBJ1-2; D gene ambiguous. Germline values: CDR1 LGHDT, CDR2 YNNKEL (reference sequence). The CDR3 loop spans 17 amino acids. V lost 3 bases and J 3 bases, leaving 20 bases between the germline ends. CDR3 loop: CASSQLKSGGRYYGYTF. CDR3 DNA: TGTGCCAGCAGCCAGTTAAAGTCTGGCGGACGCTACTATGGCTACACCTTC.

The chain combines TRBV18 with TRBJ2-4; 15 positions agree with TRBD2. Per the germline V gene, CDR1 is KGHSH and CDR2 is LQKENI. The CDR3 loop spans 14 amino acids. The ends lost 5 bases at V and 12 bases at J; junction bases unmatched: 5. The CDR3 DNA is TGTGCCAGCTCATCCGGGACTAGCGGGGGGAGTCAGTACTTC. Amino acids: CASSSGTSGGSQYF.

The gene calls are TRBV4-1 and TRBJ1-2; tentatively, D is TRBD1 (5 bases). The CDR3 consists of 14 residues. V was pared by 3 bases and J by 6 bases, with 14 bases between. CDR1 and CDR2 from the germline V gene are MGHRA and YSYEKL. CDR3 loop: CASSQTDLWDGYTF. The DNA of the CDR3 is TGCGCCAGCAGCCAGACAGATCTCTGGGATGGCTACACCTTC.

This chain links TRBV7-8 with TRBJ2-5; D not resolved. CDR3 length: 15 residues. Germline CDR1 reads SGHVS; CDR2 reads FQNEAQ. Trimming shortened V by 0 bases and J by 1 base, and 9 bases separated the two germline ends. CDR3 sequence (DNA): TGTGCCAGCAGCTTAGCGCGGCCAGGCCAAGAGACCCAGTACTTC. Translation gives CASSLARPGQETQYF. Combining the CDR3 with reference TRBV7-8 and TRBJ2-5 gives the whole variable domain GAGVSQSPRYKVAKRGQDVALRCDPISGHVSLFWYQQALGQGPEFLTYFQNEAQLDKSGLPSDRFFAERPEGSVSTLKIQRTQQEDSAVYLCASSLARPGQETQYFGPGTRLLVL.

This clone was detected only once. This rearrangement joins TRBV6-5 to TRBJ2-7, with D perhaps matching TRBD2 (5 bases). Germline V lookup: CDR1 MNHEY, CDR2 SVGAGI. V shed 8 bases and J shed 1 base, with 15 bases lying between them. This CDR3 has 14 amino acids. The CDR3 DNA is TGTGCCAGCCTGATGGGCGGGTCGTCCTACGAGCAGTACTTC. Amino acid sequence: CASLMGGSSYEQYF.

The chain combines TRBV6-2 or TRBV6-3 with TRBJ1-4, with 10 nucleotides matching TRBD1. The CDR3 loop spans 15 amino acids. Germline trimming cut 6 bases from V and 7 bases from J; bases unmatched to any gene: 8. Germline lookup yields CDR1 MNHEY and CDR2 SVGEGT. This chain's CDR3 is CASSDRGLSGEKLFF. The CDR3 DNA follows: TGTGCCAGCAGCGACAGGGGGCTGAGCGGTGAAAAACTGTTTTTT.

The V call is TRBV29-1, the J call TRBJ1-2; D is possibly TRBD1 (6 bases). The V and J ends lost 0 bases and 4 bases respectively, with 12 bases between them. The CDR3 consists of 14 residues. The germline CDR1 and CDR2 sequences are SQVTM and ANQGSEA. CDR3 nucleotide sequence: TGCAGCGTTGAAGATCGGGACATTCTCTATGGCTACACCTTC. Translating gives CSVEDRDILYGYTF.

The chain is built from TRBV7-9 and TRBJ2-1; 8 nucleotides align to TRBD1. This CDR3 spans 16 amino acids. CDR1 and CDR2 (germline): SEHNR, FQNEAQ (reference sequence). Trimming removed 1 base from V and 6 bases from J; junction bases left unmatched: 8. The CDR3 sequence is CASSLGRQGLGNEQFF. The CDR3 region has the DNA TGTGCCAGCAGCTTAGGGCGACAGGGGTTAGGCAATGAGCAGTTCTTC.

The CDR3 nucleotides read TGTGCCAGCAGTAGCTGGGACAGGGACTACGAGCAGTACTTC. This codes for CASSSWDRDYEQYF. This rearrangement joins TRBV6-6 to TRBJ2-7, with 9 bases lining up with TRBD1. The V gene's germline CDR1 is MNHNY and CDR2 SVGAGI (reference sequence). V shed 5 bases, J shed 3 bases, and the junction held 5 bases outside the gene matches. The CDR3 has 14 amino acids.

The chain combines TRBV7-2 with TRBJ1-5; 8 bases are shared with TRBD1. This CDR3 is built from 15 residues. V lost 5 bases to trimming and J lost 9 bases; unmatched junction nucleotides: 12. Germline loops: CDR1 SGHTA, CDR2 FQGNSA. As DNA, the CDR3 is TGTGCCAGCAGCCTGGACAGGGCGGTTGGCAGGCCCCAGCATTTT. Protein: CASSLDRAVGRPQHF.

This chain uses TRBV2 with TRBJ2-1, with a possible D match to TRBD1 (6 bases). Trimming stripped 6 bases from V and 6 bases from J, with 18 bases between. Germline lookup yields CDR1 SNHLY and CDR2 FYNNEI. This CDR3 comprises 15 residues. In DNA, the CDR3 is TGTGCCAGCAGAATTGAGTTGGGGGCGAGCAATGAGCAGTTCTTC. Protein product: CASRIELGASNEQFF.

The chain employs TRBV19 and TRBJ1-2; no definite D call. The CDR3 runs to 15 residues. The ends were cut back, 3 bases at V and 5 bases at J, with 16 bases in the middle. CDR1 LNHDA and CDR2 SQIVND come from the germline V gene (reference sequence). The DNA of the CDR3 is TGTGCCAGTAGTATCATGACCGCGATGGGGTATGGCTACACCTTC. It yields the protein CASSIMTAMGYGYTF.

The V and J genes are TRBV7-9 and TRBJ2-4, with 13 bases that match TRBD2. This CDR3 has 16 amino acids. V lost 4 bases to trimming and J lost 8 bases; unmatched junction nucleotides: 8. Looked up from germline, CDR1 is SEHNR and CDR2 is FQNEAQ (reference sequence). The CDR3 is CASSSTSGGHFDIQYF. The DNA of the CDR3 is TGTGCCAGCAGCTCGACTAGCGGGGGGCATTTTGACATTCAGTACTTC.

V is TRBV7-9 and J is TRBJ1-4; 7 bases match TRBD1. Germline CDR1 SEHNR, CDR2 FQNEAQ (reference sequence). The V segment lost 5 bases and the J segment 0 bases; nucleotides outside the gene matches: 9. CDR3 length: 17 residues. CDR3 sequence: CASSQTGTAATNEKLFF. CDR3 nucleotides: TGTGCCAGCAGCCAGACTGGGACAGCCGCAACTAATGAAAAACTGTTTTTT. Looking up the rest from reference TRBV7-9 and TRBJ1-4 gives the full variable domain: DTGVSQNPRHKITKRGQNVTFRCDPISEHNRLYWYRQTLGQGPEFLTYFQNEAQLEKSRLLSDRFSAERPKGSFSTLEIQRTEQGDSAMYLCASSQTGTAATNEKLFFGSGTQLSVL.

The rearrangement uses TRBV7-2 and TRBJ2-1; 8 bases are a match to TRBD2. Germline assignment: CDR1 SGHTA and CDR2 FQGNSA. The CDR3 length is 13 residues. Unmatched junction bases numbered 6, after V lost 5 bases and J lost 9 bases. The CDR3 nucleotides read TGTGCCAGCAGCCTCGGGGGGGGAGGTGAGCAGTTCTTC. Translation gives CASSLGGGGEQFF.

This chain uses TRBV5-1 with TRBJ2-1; 10 bases line up with TRBD2. CDR1 and CDR2 from the germline V gene are SGHRS and YFSETQ. The CDR3 extends over 15 amino acids. With 4 bases clipped from V and 6 bases from J, the junction kept 7 bases outside the gene matches. Written as DNA, the CDR3 is TGCGCCAGCAGCCAAAGCGGGGGGGCAGTCAATGAGCAGTTCTTC. Translation: CASSQSGGAVNEQFF.

This clone was observed once. The chain is built from TRBV6-5 and TRBJ1-5; TRBD1 aligns across 7 bases. Germline V lookup: CDR1 MNHEY, CDR2 SVGAGI. The CDR3 loop spans 14 amino acids. The V segment lost 6 bases and the J segment 2 bases; nucleotides outside the gene matches: 4. CDR3 residues: CASRQGNGNQPQHF. In DNA, the CDR3 is TGTGCCAGCAGACAGGGGAATGGCAATCAGCCCCAGCATTTT.

This chain links TRBV18 with TRBJ1-1, with D unclear. This CDR3 has 13 amino acids. Germline-derived CDR1 and CDR2 are KGHSH and LQKENI. V dropped 1 base and J dropped 5 bases, with 8 bases sitting between them. The CDR3 DNA follows: TGTGCCAGCTCACCACGAGACCCAACTGAAGCTTTCTTT. It codes for CASSPRDPTEAFF.